This TCR beta chain emerged from a study of blood T cell repertoires in COVID-19. Overall study: From T cells, B-cell-depleted T cells, or PBMCs came the material, which was cDNA or gDNA.

Ages ranged from about 18 to 89 years, with residence in approximately 23 US areas. Donors were grouped by their self-reported clinical history. Shortly before study entry, within 2 weeks, exposed participants had met a COVID-19 case. Trimming stripped 1 base from V and 4 bases from J, with 15 bases between. The CDR3 loop spans 16 amino acids. Germline lookup yields CDR1 KGHSH and CDR2 LQKENI. The data were produced by immunoSEQ multiplex PCR, yet TCRdb's version contains in-frame clones alone and is incomplete. The sample yields fewer than 250,000 clones, around four fifths seen once. The receptor was derived from a woman aged 40 to 49 who had been exposed to COVID-19. Sample: PBMCs or T cells enriched from blood (not recorded which). The J gene is TRBJ2-3, the V gene TRBV18; D remains ambiguous. CDR3 region: CASSPLGSGGADTQYF. DNA of the CDR3: TGTGCCAGCTCACCACTCGGCTCAGGTGGTGCAGATACGCAGTATTTT.